This paragraph reports one TCR beta chain. The read terminates 3 residues before the CDR3 end, so the remaining end is supplied by the germline J gene. CD4+CD25+CD127- Tregs, CD4+CD25- non-Tregs, CD4 and CD8 cells were sorted. This sample is part of a study of Tregs in tolerant kidney transplant recipients. This CDR3 region has 16 residues. The ends lost 7 bases at V and 5 bases at J; junction bases unmatched: 11. Germline V lookup: CDR1 DFQATT, CDR2 SNEGSKA (reference sequence). Produced via immunoSEQ multiplex PCR; TCRdb's table is partial and in-frame only. Recorded for this sample: 25,000 to 35,000 clones.

The specimen was CD8+ T cells from blood, collected before the transplant. The chain carries TRBV20-1 and TRBJ2-1; TRBD2 agrees at 13 bases. This clonotype was sampled from a human donor who received a combined kidney and bone marrow transplant. The sequenced part of the CDR3 DNA is TGCAGTGGTGTACTAGCGGGAGGGCCTCTAAACAATGAG. Protein: CSGVLAGGPLNNE. The complete CDR3 sequence is CSGVLAGGPLNNEQFF.